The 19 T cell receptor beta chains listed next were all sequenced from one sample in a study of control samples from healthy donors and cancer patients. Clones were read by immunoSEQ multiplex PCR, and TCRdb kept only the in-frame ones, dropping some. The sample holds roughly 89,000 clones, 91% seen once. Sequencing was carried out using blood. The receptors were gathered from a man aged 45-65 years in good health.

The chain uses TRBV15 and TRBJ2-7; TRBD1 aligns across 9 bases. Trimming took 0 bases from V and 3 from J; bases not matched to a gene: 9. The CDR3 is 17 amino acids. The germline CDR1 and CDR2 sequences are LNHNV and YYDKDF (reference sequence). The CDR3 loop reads CATSREAPGQGYYEQYF. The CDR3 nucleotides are TGTGCCACCAGCAGAGAGGCCCCGGGACAGGGTTACTACGAGCAGTACTTC.

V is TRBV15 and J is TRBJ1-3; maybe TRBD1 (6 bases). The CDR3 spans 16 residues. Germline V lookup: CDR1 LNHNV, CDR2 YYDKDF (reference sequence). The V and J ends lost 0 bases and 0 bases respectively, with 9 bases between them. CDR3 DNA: TGTGCCACCAGCAGAGACCGGACAGACTCTGGAAACACCATATATTTT. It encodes CATSRDRTDSGNTIYF.

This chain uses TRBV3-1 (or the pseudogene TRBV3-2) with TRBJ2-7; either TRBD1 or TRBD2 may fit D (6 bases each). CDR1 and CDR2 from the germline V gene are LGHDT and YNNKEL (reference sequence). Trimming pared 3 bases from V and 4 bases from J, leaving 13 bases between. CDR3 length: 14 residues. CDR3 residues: CASSQRRGWYEQYF. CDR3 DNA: TGTGCCAGCAGCCAGCGGAGGGGGTGGTACGAGCAGTACTTC.

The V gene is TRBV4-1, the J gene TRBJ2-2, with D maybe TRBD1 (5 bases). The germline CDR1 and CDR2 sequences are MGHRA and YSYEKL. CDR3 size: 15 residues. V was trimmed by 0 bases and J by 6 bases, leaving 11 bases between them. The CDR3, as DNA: TGCGCCAGCAGCCAAGACCGACAGTTCTCCGGGGAGCTGTTTTTT. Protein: CASSQDRQFSGELFF.

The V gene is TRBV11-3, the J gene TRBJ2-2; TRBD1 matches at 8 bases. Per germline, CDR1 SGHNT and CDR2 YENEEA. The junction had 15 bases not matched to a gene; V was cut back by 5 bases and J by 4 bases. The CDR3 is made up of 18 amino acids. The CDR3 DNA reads TGTGCCAGCAGCGTCCGGGCAGGGGGCGACTCCTTCACCGGGGAGCTGTTTTTT. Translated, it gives CASSVRAGGDSFTGELFF.

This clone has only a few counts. In DNA, the CDR3 is TGTGCCAGCATAGGTCAAGCCTACGAGCAGTACTTC. It codes for CASIGQAYEQYF. The chain employs TRBV27 and TRBJ2-7, with unresolved D. V was cut by 7 bases and J by 2 bases, with 9 bases left in between. Germline V gives CDR1 MNHEY, CDR2 SMNVEV (reference sequence). The CDR3 loop spans 12 amino acids.

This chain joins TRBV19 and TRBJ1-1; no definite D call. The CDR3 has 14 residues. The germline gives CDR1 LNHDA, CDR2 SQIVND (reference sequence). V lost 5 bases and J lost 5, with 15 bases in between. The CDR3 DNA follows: TGTGCCAGTAGTCCAGACACATTGGGGACTGAAGCTTTCTTT. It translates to CASSPDTLGTEAFF.

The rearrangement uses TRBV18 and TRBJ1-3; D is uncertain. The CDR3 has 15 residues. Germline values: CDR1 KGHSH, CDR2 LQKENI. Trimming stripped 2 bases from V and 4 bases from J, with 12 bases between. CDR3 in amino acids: CASSPAAAGGNTIYF. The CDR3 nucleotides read TGTGCCAGCTCACCAGCCGCCGCGGGGGGAAACACCATATATTTT.

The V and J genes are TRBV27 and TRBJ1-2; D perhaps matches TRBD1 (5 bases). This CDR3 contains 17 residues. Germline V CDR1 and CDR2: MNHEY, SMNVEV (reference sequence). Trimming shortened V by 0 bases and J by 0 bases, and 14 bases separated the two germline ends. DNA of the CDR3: TGTGCCAGCAGTTTATCGAGTCCCAGGGTGTCTAACTATGGCTACACCTTC. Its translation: CASSLSSPRVSNYGYTF.

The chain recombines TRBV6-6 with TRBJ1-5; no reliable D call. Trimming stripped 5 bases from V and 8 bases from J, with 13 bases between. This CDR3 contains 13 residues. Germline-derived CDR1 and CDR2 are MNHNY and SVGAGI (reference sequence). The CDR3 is CASSTFKTEPQHF. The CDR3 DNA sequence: TGTGCCAGCAGTACTTTCAAAACGGAGCCCCAGCATTTT.

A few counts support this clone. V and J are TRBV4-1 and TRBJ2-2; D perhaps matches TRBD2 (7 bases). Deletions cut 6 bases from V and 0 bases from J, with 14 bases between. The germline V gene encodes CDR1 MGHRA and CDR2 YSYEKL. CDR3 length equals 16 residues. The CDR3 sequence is CASRGAGATNTGELFF. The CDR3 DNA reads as TGCGCCAGCAGAGGTGCGGGGGCCACGAACACCGGGGAGCTGTTTTTT.

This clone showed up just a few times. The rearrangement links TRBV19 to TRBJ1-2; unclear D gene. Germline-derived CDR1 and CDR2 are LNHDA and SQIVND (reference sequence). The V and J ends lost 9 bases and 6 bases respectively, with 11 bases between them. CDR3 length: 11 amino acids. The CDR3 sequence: CASRTGNGYTF. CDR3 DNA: TGTGCCAGCCGGACGGGGAATGGCTACACCTTC.

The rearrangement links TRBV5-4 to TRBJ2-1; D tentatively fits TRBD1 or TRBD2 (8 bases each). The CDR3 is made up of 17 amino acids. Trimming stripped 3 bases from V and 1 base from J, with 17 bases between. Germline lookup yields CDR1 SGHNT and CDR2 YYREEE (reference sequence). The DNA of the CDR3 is TGTGCCAGCAGCTCAGGGGGCGGGGGGATTTCCTACAATGAGCAGTTCTTC. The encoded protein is CASSSGGGGISYNEQFF.

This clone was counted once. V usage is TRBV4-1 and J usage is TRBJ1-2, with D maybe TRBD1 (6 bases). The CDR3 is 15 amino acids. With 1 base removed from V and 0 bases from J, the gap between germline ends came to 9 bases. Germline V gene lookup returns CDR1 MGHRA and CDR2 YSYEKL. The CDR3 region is CASSQGGGANYGYTF. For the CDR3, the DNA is TGCGCCAGCAGCCAAGGAGGGGGAGCTAACTATGGCTACACCTTC.

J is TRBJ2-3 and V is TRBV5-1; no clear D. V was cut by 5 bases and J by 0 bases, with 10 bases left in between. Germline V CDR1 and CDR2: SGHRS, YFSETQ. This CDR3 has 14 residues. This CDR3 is CASRERSSTDTQYF. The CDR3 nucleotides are TGCGCCAGCAGGGAAAGGTCTAGCACAGATACGCAGTATTTT.

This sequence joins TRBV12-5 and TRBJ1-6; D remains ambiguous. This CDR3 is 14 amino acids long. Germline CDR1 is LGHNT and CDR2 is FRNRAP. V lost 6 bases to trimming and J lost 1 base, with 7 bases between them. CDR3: CASGEGSYNSPLHF. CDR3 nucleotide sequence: TGTGCTAGTGGAGAGGGTTCCTATAATTCACCCCTCCACTTT.

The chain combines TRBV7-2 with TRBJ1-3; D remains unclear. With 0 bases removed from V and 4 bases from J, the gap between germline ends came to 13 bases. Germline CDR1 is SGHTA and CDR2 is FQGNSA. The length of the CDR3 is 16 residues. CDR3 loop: CASSLAGFPGGNTIYF. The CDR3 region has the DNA TGTGCCAGCAGCTTAGCGGGGTTCCCAGGAGGAAACACCATATATTTT.

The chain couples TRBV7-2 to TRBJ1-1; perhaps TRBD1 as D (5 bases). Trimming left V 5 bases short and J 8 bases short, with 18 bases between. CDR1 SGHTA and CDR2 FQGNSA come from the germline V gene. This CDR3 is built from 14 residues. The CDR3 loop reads CASSPNAGPAEAFF. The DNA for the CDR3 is TGTGCCAGCAGCCCCAACGCGGGACCTGCAGAAGCTTTCTTT.

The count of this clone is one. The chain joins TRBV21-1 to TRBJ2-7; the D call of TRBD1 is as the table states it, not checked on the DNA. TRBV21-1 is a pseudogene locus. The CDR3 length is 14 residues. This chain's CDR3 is CASIRDRVSDEQYF. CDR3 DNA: TGTGCCAGCATCCGGGACAGGGTCTCGGACGAGCAGTACTTC.